These T cell receptor beta chains were read from a single sample in a study of cytomegalovirus exposure and HLA in healthy donors. Measured with immunoSEQ multiplex PCR; TCRdb has only the in-frame clones, and not every one. The sample totals under 65,000 clones. Sequencing was performed on PBMCs. The receptors here all came from a young woman in good health and CMV-seronegative. The conserved cysteine and the conserved F or W are not part of the CDR3 here. D genes are given only for firm matches.

J: TRBJ2-6; D: NA; V: TRBV7-9; CDR3: ASSFTGPPGANVLT
J: TRBJ1-2; D: NA; V: TRBV29-1; CDR3: SVDREGGYGYT
J: TRBJ1-2; D: NA; V: TRBV18; CDR3: ASSRSDTAGYT
J: TRBJ1-1; D: NA; V: TRBV29-1; CDR3: SVAGGAENTEAF
J: TRBJ1-1; D: TRBD1; V: TRBV9; CDR3: ASSSRQGLTEAF
J: TRBJ1-1; D: NA; V: TRBV6-1; CDR3: ASREQGRTENTEAF
J: TRBJ2-7; D: TRBD1; V: TRBV5-1; CDR3: ASSPSPGTVYEQY
J: TRBJ2-5; D: NA; V: TRBV7-3; CDR3: ASSLRAQETQY
J: TRBJ2-7; D: NA; V: TRBV6-6; CDR3: ASRLKTDFHEQY
J: TRBJ2-5; D: NA; V: TRBV6-5; CDR3: ASRQGQETQY
J: TRBJ2-3; D: NA; V: TRBV6-1; CDR3: ASSEAPSEADTQY
J: TRBJ1-3; D: NA; V: TRBV6-5; CDR3: ATSQGSSGNTIY
J: TRBJ1-1; D: NA; V: TRBV6-1; CDR3: ASSSMRNTEAF
J: TRBJ2-1; D: NA; V: TRBV27; CDR3: ASSTSLVRMDEQF
J: TRBJ1-2; D: NA; V: TRBV10-1; CDR3: ASSAVPGYGYT
J: TRBJ2-1; D: TRBD2; V: TRBV30; CDR3: AWITGLAGDNEQF
J: TRBJ2-1; D: NA; V: TRBV5-1; CDR3: ASSYSGESSYNEQF
J: TRBJ1-2; D: NA; V: TRBV5-1; CDR3: ASSLPGRPYGYT
J: TRBJ1-1; D: NA; V: TRBV6-1; CDR3: ASSETEATEAF
J: TRBJ1-5; D: NA; V: TRBV2; CDR3: ASSESTVSNQPQH
J: TRBJ2-2; D: NA; V: TRBV6-1; CDR3: ASSEMGLSTGELF
J: TRBJ1-1; D: NA; V: TRBV9; CDR3: ASQGGPNTEAF
J: TRBJ2-2; D: NA; V: TRBV9; CDR3: ASSVSLGVSPGELF
J: TRBJ1-5; D: NA; V: TRBV30; CDR3: AWSVSGRGQPQH